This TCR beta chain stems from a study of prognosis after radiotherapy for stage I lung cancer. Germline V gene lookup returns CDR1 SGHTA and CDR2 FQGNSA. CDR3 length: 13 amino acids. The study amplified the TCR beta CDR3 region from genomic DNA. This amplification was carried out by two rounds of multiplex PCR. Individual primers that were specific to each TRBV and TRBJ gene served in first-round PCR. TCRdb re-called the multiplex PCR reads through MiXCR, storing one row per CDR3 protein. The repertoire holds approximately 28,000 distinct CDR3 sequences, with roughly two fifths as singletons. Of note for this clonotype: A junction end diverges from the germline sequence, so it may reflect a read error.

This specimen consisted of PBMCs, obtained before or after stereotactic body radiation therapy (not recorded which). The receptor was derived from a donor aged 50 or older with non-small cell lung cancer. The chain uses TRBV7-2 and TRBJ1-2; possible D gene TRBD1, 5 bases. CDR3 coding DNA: TGTGCCAGCAGCTCAGGGAATAACTATGGATACACCTTC. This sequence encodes CASSSGNNYGYTF.